This T cell receptor beta chain appears in the sequencing data of a study of blood T cell repertoires in COVID-19. Study-wide background: From T cells, B-cell-depleted T cells, or PBMCs came the material, which was cDNA or gDNA.

CDR1 is SGDLS and CDR2 is YYNGEE in the germline V gene. This CDR3 spans 14 amino acids. The V and J ends lost 4 bases and 3 bases, in that order; junction bases with no gene match: 5. As processed by the authors: Nucleated cell number was recorded as an estimate derived from reference gene primer amplification. Some clones are missing from TCRdb's copy, which holds only in-frame ones; the method was immunoSEQ multiplex PCR. That table gives V, J and clone size, and the DNA gave D and trimming. This table holds some 300,000 clones, around nine tenths found once. This rearrangement joins TRBV9 to TRBJ2-7, with 9 bases lining up with TRBD2. The sequence came from a woman aged 25-40 years who had been exposed to COVID-19. Sequencing was performed on PBMCs or T cells enriched from blood (not recorded which). CDR3 DNA sequence: TGTGCCAGCAGCCGGATTAGCGGGGGCTACGAGCAGTACTTC. Amino acids: CASSRISGGYEQYF.